Below are 31 T cell receptor beta chains sequenced from a single sample in a study of blood T cell repertoires in COVID-19. Generated by immunoSEQ multiplex PCR, the TCRdb table keeps only in-frame clones and is missing some. The sample shows just over 300,000 clones, about nine tenths of them seen only once. The sequencing sample was made of PBMCs or T cells enriched from blood (not recorded which). Source of these receptors: a man aged 25 to 40 who had recovered from COVID-19.

The chain combines TRBV29-1 with TRBJ1-2, with 7 bases fitting TRBD1. Trimming cost V 4 bases and J 4 bases; bases outside gene matches: 9. CDR1 is SQVTM and CDR2 is ANQGSEA in the germline V gene. CDR3 length: 14 amino acids. The CDR3 DNA is TGCAGCGTTGGGGAGACAGGGAGAGGCTATGGCTACACCTTC. This translates into CSVGETGRGYGYTF. Drawing the rest from reference TRBV29-1 and TRBJ1-2, the complete variable domain is SAVISQKPSRDICQRGTSLTIQCQVDSQVTMMFWYRQQPGQSLTLIATANQGSEATYESGFVIDKFPISRPNLTFSTLTVSNMSPEDSSIYLCSVGETGRGYGYTFGSGTRLTVV.

The CDR3 DNA reads TGTGCCAGCAGTTTTGGGGTAGGGCGCTATGGAGGGAATACCTTC. It specifies CASSFGVGRYGGNTF. V gene TRBV28 combines with J gene TRBJ1-2; no clear D gene. Germline V lookup: CDR1 MDHEN, CDR2 SYDVKM. This CDR3 comprises 15 residues. V shed 3 bases and J shed 14 bases, with 25 bases lying between them.

This chain connects TRBV29-1 to TRBJ1-1; D remains ambiguous. Germline V gene lookup returns CDR1 SQVTM and CDR2 ANQGSEA. This CDR3 spans 14 amino acids. V was clipped by 4 bases and J by 6 bases, with 18 bases between them. CDR3 sequence (DNA): TGCAGCGTTGCCCCCTGGGAGGGTAGGGCTGAAGCTTTCTTT. Translated: CSVAPWEGRAEAFF.

The chain has TRBV5-1 and TRBJ2-5; a weak D match, TRBD1 (5 bases). Deletions cut 3 bases from V and 1 base from J, with 22 bases between. The germline CDR1 and CDR2 sequences are SGHRS and YFSETQ. The CDR3 has 18 amino acids. CDR3 sequence (DNA): TGCGCCAGCAGCTCAGGCCCCGGGTTGGGGCTCCTCCAAGAGACCCAGTACTTC. Its translation is CASSSGPGLGLLQETQYF.

A single count supports this clone. The chain has TRBV18 and TRBJ2-1, with D hard to call. V dropped 3 bases and J dropped 4 bases, with 10 bases sitting between them. Germline V lookup: CDR1 KGHSH, CDR2 LQKENI. This CDR3 spans 14 amino acids. As DNA, the CDR3 is TGTGCCAGCTCACCTCCAGGCAGATACAATGAGCAGTTCTTC. Encoded protein: CASSPPGRYNEQFF.

This chain's CDR3 is CASSLDQQNEQYF. CDR3 sequence (DNA): TGTGCCAGCAGCTTAGATCAACAGAACGAGCAGTACTTC. The rearrangement uses TRBV11-3 and TRBJ2-7; D not resolved. The V and J ends lost 0 bases and 5 bases respectively, with 8 bases between them. This CDR3 region has 13 residues. The V gene's germline CDR1 is SGHNT and CDR2 YENEEA.

The chain joins TRBV11-1 to TRBJ2-2; no reliable D call. The CDR3 is 16 residues long. The V gene lost 2 bases and the J gene lost 2 bases, with 12 bases spanning the gap. The germline CDR1 and CDR2 sequences are SGHAT and FQDESV (reference sequence). In nucleotides, the CDR3 is TGTGCCAGCAGCTTATTTCCTGCGAGCAACACCGGGGAGCTGTTTTTT. This codes for CASSLFPASNTGELFF.

The chain combines TRBV18 with TRBJ2-7; 9 bases line up with TRBD2. This CDR3 has 16 residues. Germline V CDR1 and CDR2: KGHSH, LQKENI. V trimming: 2 bases; J trimming: 7 bases; junction bases outside the gene matches: 12. The CDR3 sequence is CASSPAAAGGPEEQYF. The CDR3 nucleotides are TGTGCCAGCTCACCAGCCGCGGCGGGAGGGCCGGAAGAGCAGTACTTC.

J is TRBJ2-3 and V is TRBV25-1; 9 positions agree with TRBD2. The CDR3 totals 17 residues. Trimming cost V 1 base and J 2 bases; bases outside gene matches: 7. Germline CDR1 and CDR2: MGHDK and SYGVNS. CDR3 bases: TGTGCCAGCAGTGAATTGGTAATAGCGGGGGACACAGATACGCAGTATTTT. It specifies CASSELVIAGDTDTQYF.

This chain joins TRBV7-9 and TRBJ1-3; no firm D call. Germline V gives CDR1 SEHNR, CDR2 FQNEAQ (reference sequence). V was pared by 11 bases and J by 1 base, with 15 bases between. This CDR3 region has 14 residues. CDR3 coding DNA: TGTGCCCCCCGCGCGGGTCTTTCTGGAAACACCATATATTTT. Translating gives CAPRAGLSGNTIYF.

The chain joins TRBV18 to TRBJ2-5; TRBD1 is a possible D gene (6 bases). Germline-derived CDR1 and CDR2 are KGHSH and LQKENI. The CDR3 loop spans 12 amino acids. V was pared by 5 bases and J by 6 bases, with 10 bases between. The CDR3 DNA reads TGTGCCAGCTCAAGACAGGAGCAGACCCAGTACTTC. Its translation: CASSRQEQTQYF.

This clone has just one count. The rearrangement uses TRBV5-1 and TRBJ2-7; maybe TRBD1 (5 bases). Looked up from germline, CDR1 is SGHRS and CDR2 is YFSETQ. The CDR3 covers 14 residues. V was pared by 4 bases and J by 3 bases, with 14 bases between. The CDR3 sequence: CASSTILGVYEQYF. The DNA for the CDR3 is TGCGCCAGCAGCACCATCCTAGGGGTCTACGAGCAGTACTTC.

The chain has TRBV3-1 (or the pseudogene TRBV3-2) and TRBJ1-5, with D possibly being TRBD1 (5 bases). CDR3 length equals 14 residues. Germline V gene data show CDR1 as LGHDT and CDR2 as YNNKEL (reference sequence). The germline V and J ends were trimmed by 3 bases and 0 bases, with 6 bases remaining between them. CDR3 bases: TGTGCCAGCAGCCAGGGGCCTAGCAATCAGCCCCAGCATTTT. This translates into CASSQGPSNQPQHF.

This rearrangement joins TRBV30 to TRBJ1-1; 9 bases align to TRBD1. J lost 10 bases, V lost 5 bases, and 5 bases had no gene match. Per germline, CDR1 GTSNPN and CDR2 SVGIG (reference sequence). This CDR3 comprises 11 residues. The CDR3, as DNA: TGTGCCTGGTCAACAGGGGGCCCAGCTTTCTTT. Protein: CAWSTGGPAFF. Complete variable domain (other parts from reference TRBV30 and TRBJ1-1): SQTIHQWPATLVQPVGSPLSLECTVEGTSNPNLYWYRQAAGRGLQLLFYSVGIGQISSEVPQNLSASRPQDRQFILSSKKLLLSDSGFYLCAWSTGGPAFFGQGTRLTVV.

This clone was found a few times. The chain has TRBV19 and TRBJ1-5, with a possible D match to TRBD1 (6 bases). Looked up from germline, CDR1 is LNHDA and CDR2 is SQIVND (reference sequence). The CDR3 length is 12 residues. The germline V and J ends were trimmed by 10 bases and 4 bases, with 11 bases remaining between them. The CDR3 loop reads CATHDRNQPQHF. The DNA for the CDR3 is TGTGCCACCCACGACAGGAATCAGCCCCAGCATTTT.

The chain carries TRBV4-1 and TRBJ1-1; D possibly corresponds to TRBD1 (6 bases). CDR1 is MGHRA and CDR2 is YSYEKL in the germline V gene. This CDR3 spans 16 amino acids. Deletions cut 2 bases from V and 0 bases from J, with 13 bases between. CDR3 bases: TGCGCCAGCAGCCAACTCCTGACAGGCCTGAACACTGAAGCTTTCTTT. It encodes CASSQLLTGLNTEAFF.

The V and J genes are TRBV6-5 and TRBJ1-1, with D maybe TRBD1 (5 bases). The V end lost 6 bases, the J end lost 1 base, and 12 bases lay between the germline ends. The germline CDR1 and CDR2 sequences are MNHEY and SVGAGI. This CDR3 comprises 14 residues. DNA of the CDR3: TGTGCCAGCAGGAGTCCAACAGGGAACACTGAAGCTTTCTTT. As protein: CASRSPTGNTEAFF.

The chain couples TRBV11-3 to TRBJ1-5; D not resolved. The CDR3 is 12 residues long. Trimming shortened V by 5 bases and J by 9 bases, and 11 bases separated the two germline ends. Germline assignment: CDR1 SGHNT and CDR2 YENEEA. For the CDR3, the DNA is TGTGCCAGCAGCCAACTAGAGGGGCCCCAGCATTTT. It codes for CASSQLEGPQHF.

V usage is TRBV28 and J usage is TRBJ1-1; 9 bases match TRBD1. Germline V gene data show CDR1 as MDHEN and CDR2 as SYDVKM. The CDR3 length is 15 residues. The CDR3 coding sequence is TGTTATTCCGGGACAGGGTCGATTGGGGGGGCTAAAGCTTTCTTT. Translated: CYSGTGSIGGAKAFF.

CDR3 coding DNA: TGTGCCAGCAGCTCCCGAGTGACGGGAATCTACGAGCAGTACTTC. Encoded protein: CASSSRVTGIYEQYF. The chain couples TRBV9 to TRBJ2-7; D is possibly TRBD2 (5 bases). V lost 4 bases and J lost 3, with 17 bases in between. The germline gives CDR1 SGDLS, CDR2 YYNGEE. The CDR3 is made up of 15 amino acids.

This rearrangement joins TRBV28 to TRBJ1-5; D is perhaps TRBD1 (5 bases). The ends were cut back, 1 base at V and 5 bases at J, with 12 bases in the middle. The CDR3 runs to 15 residues. Germline V gene sequence: CDR1 MDHEN, CDR2 SYDVKM. The CDR3 DNA reads as TGTGCCAGCAGTTTATCGGGGGGATCCTATCAGCCCCAGCATTTT. As protein: CASSLSGGSYQPQHF. The full variable domain, rest sourced from reference TRBV28 and TRBJ1-5, is DVKVTQSSRYLVKRTGEKVFLECVQDMDHENMFWYRQDPGLGLRLIYFSYDVKMKEKGDIPEGYSVSREKKERFSLILESASTNQTSMYLCASSLSGGSYQPQHFGDGTRLSIL.

This rearrangement joins TRBV5-1 to TRBJ2-6; D gene uncertain. CDR3 size: 16 residues. V was shortened by 0 bases and J by 0 bases, with 7 bases between the two germline ends. CDR1 is SGHRS, CDR2 YFSETQ, per germline. The CDR3 region is CASSLVAISGANVLTF. CDR3 nucleotide sequence: TGCGCCAGCAGCTTGGTAGCCATCTCTGGGGCCAACGTCCTGACTTTC.

The J gene is TRBJ2-7, the V gene TRBV29-1; D is perhaps TRBD2 (6 bases). The V gene lost 4 bases and the J gene lost 2 bases, with 12 bases spanning the gap. Per germline, CDR1 SQVTM and CDR2 ANQGSEA. The CDR3 contains 13 residues. This CDR3 reads CSVVAGPTYEQYF. CDR3 nucleotide sequence: TGCAGCGTTGTTGCGGGACCTACCTACGAGCAGTACTTC.

CDR3 residues: CASSQVSGAVGTEAFF. The CDR3 nucleotides read TGCGCCAGCAGCCAAGTGTCAGGGGCTGTGGGAACTGAAGCTTTCTTT. J is TRBJ1-1 and V is TRBV4-1; possibly TRBD1 for D (6 bases). V was trimmed by 1 base and J by 5 bases, leaving 17 bases between them. Germline lookup yields CDR1 MGHRA and CDR2 YSYEKL. This CDR3 region has 16 residues.

The rearrangement joins TRBV7-9 to TRBJ2-7; maybe TRBD1 (6 bases). CDR3 length: 16 amino acids. Per germline, CDR1 SEHNR and CDR2 FQNEAQ (reference sequence). Trimming shortened V by 5 bases and J by 3 bases, and 20 bases separated the two germline ends. CDR3 coding DNA: TGTGCCAGCAGCACGATGCCCCTAACAGGGATCTACGAGCAGTACTTC. Residues: CASSTMPLTGIYEQYF. Filled out from reference TRBV7-9 and TRBJ2-7, the complete variable domain reads DTGVSQNPRHKITKRGQNVTFRCDPISEHNRLYWYRQTLGQGPEFLTYFQNEAQLEKSRLLSDRFSAERPKGSFSTLEIQRTEQGDSAMYLCASSTMPLTGIYEQYFGPGTRLTVT.

The rearrangement joins TRBV6-5 to TRBJ2-3; D might be TRBD2 (5 bases). Per germline, CDR1 MNHEY and CDR2 SVGAGI. V lost 7 bases to trimming and J lost 2 bases, with 10 bases between them. This CDR3 contains 13 residues. The chain's CDR3 is CASTAGLTDTQYF. In DNA form, the CDR3 reads TGTGCCAGCACCGCAGGACTCACAGATACGCAGTATTTT.

This clone was detected once. The chain joins TRBV7-9 to TRBJ2-5, with TRBD2 identical over 7 bases. CDR1 is SEHNR and CDR2 is FQNEAQ in the germline V gene (reference sequence). V was pared by 3 bases and J by 5 bases, with 12 bases of the junction left unmatched. The CDR3 totals 16 residues. The CDR3 DNA reads as TGTGCCAGCAGCTTGGGGGGGGAAATAAGTTCGGAGACCCAGTACTTC. Protein: CASSLGGEISSETQYF. Looking up the rest from reference TRBV7-9 and TRBJ2-5 gives the full variable domain: DTGVSQNPRHKITKRGQNVTFRCDPISEHNRLYWYRQTLGQGPEFLTYFQNEAQLEKSRLLSDRFSAERPKGSFSTLEIQRTEQGDSAMYLCASSLGGEISSETQYFGPGTRLLVL.

This clone showed up just once. The chain is built from TRBV4-1 and TRBJ2-1, with D perhaps TRBD1 (6 bases). Germline assignment: CDR1 MGHRA and CDR2 YSYEKL. The ends were cut back, 4 bases at V and 8 bases at J, with 9 bases in the middle. The CDR3 length is 12 residues. For the CDR3, the DNA is TGCGCCAGCAGCCCTCAGGGGCATGAGCAGTTCTTC. It codes for CASSPQGHEQFF.

This clone has only a few counts. The rearrangement links TRBV19 to TRBJ2-4; 8 bases agree with TRBD2. The germline V gene has CDR1 LNHDA and CDR2 SQIVND (reference sequence). This CDR3 spans 17 amino acids. Trimming at V came to 4 bases and at J to 3 bases, leaving 11 bases not matched to a gene. CDR3 in DNA: TGTGCCAGTAGTACCCGTATGGGAGCGGGGGACAAAAACATTCAGTACTTC. Translated: CASSTRMGAGDKNIQYF. Together with reference TRBV19 and TRBJ2-4, the CDR3 gives the full variable domain: DGGITQSPKYLFRKEGQNVTLSCEQNLNHDAMYWYRQDPGQGLRLIYYSQIVNDFQKGDIAEGYSVSREKKESFPLTVTSAQKNPTAFYLCASSTRMGAGDKNIQYFGAGTRLSVL.

The genes are TRBV14 and TRBJ2-7; 11 bases agree with TRBD1. The CDR3 totals 16 residues. J gave up 3 bases and V 6 bases, and 10 bases lay outside the gene matches. Germline CDR1 and CDR2: SGHDN and FVKESK. In DNA form, the CDR3 reads TGTGCCAGCAGTTCGAACTCCGGGACAGGGGGCTACGAGCAGTACTTC. Protein: CASSSNSGTGGYEQYF.

Notes on this clone: The same CDR3 can be traced to other DNA sequences in this sample. The J gene is TRBJ1-3, the V gene TRBV5-1, with 10 bases matching TRBD1. V dropped 0 bases and J dropped 5; count of bases not matched to a gene: 2. Germline CDR1 reads SGHRS; CDR2 reads YFSETQ. There are 15 residues in the CDR3. The CDR3 DNA is TGCGCCAGCAGCTTGGCGGGACAGGGGAGAAACACCATATATTTT. Its translation: CASSLAGQGRNTIYF.